These 3 T cell receptor beta chains share one sample of origin, sequenced in a study of cytomegalovirus exposure and HLA in healthy donors. The primer mix had 60 Vbeta and 13 Jbeta primers. Measured with immunoSEQ multiplex PCR; TCRdb has only the in-frame clones, and not every one. The table includes approximately 130,000 clones, about 71% detected once. Sequencing was performed on PBMCs. Source of these receptors: an older woman in good health and CMV-seropositive.

The chain uses TRBV9 and TRBJ1-1; no clear D. V shed 4 bases and J shed 1 base, with 17 bases lying between them. Germline V gene data show CDR1 as SGDLS and CDR2 as YYNGEE. The length of the CDR3 is 16 residues. The CDR3 DNA is TGTGCCAGCAGCCCTCCCATTGATGGAGGGAACACTGAAGCTTTCTTT. This encodes CASSPPIDGGNTEAFF.

The rearrangement links TRBV7-9 to TRBJ2-5; D may be TRBD2 (7 bases). Germline V gives CDR1 SEHNR, CDR2 FQNEAQ (reference sequence). V dropped 2 bases and J dropped 4 bases, with 8 bases sitting between them. The CDR3 runs 13 residues. This CDR3 reads CASSLRGAETQYF. The CDR3 DNA sequence: TGTGCCAGCAGCTTACGGGGGGCAGAGACCCAGTACTTC.

The chain has TRBV27 and TRBJ1-1; D is perhaps TRBD1 (5 bases). Germline V gene data show CDR1 as MNHEY and CDR2 as SMNVEV (reference sequence). Deletions cut 3 bases from V and 5 bases from J, with 10 bases between. CDR3 size: 13 residues. The CDR3 region is CASSFGGRTEAFF. CDR3 bases: TGTGCCAGCAGTTTCGGGGGTCGTACTGAAGCTTTCTTT.